Described below is a single T cell receptor (beta chain) sequence and its context. The data were obtained in a study of T cell responses to AZD1222 COVID-19 vaccine. Trimming took 6 bases from V and 7 from J; bases not matched to a gene: 7. Germline V gene data show CDR1 as MDHEN and CDR2 as SYDVKM. CDR3 size: 14 residues. Using immunoSEQ multiplex PCR, the repertoire was profiled, and TCRdb retains in-frame clones only, with some absent. The table includes 70,000 to 95,000 clones, roughly 90% detected once. Sample: peripheral blood, taken on day 0 of MenACWY control vaccination. The chain links TRBV28 to TRBJ1-5; 9 bases match TRBD1. This TCR derives from an adult in good health. CDR3: CASRLQGAGQPQHF. The CDR3 region has the DNA TGTGCCAGCAGACTACAGGGGGCAGGCCAGCCCCAGCATTTT.